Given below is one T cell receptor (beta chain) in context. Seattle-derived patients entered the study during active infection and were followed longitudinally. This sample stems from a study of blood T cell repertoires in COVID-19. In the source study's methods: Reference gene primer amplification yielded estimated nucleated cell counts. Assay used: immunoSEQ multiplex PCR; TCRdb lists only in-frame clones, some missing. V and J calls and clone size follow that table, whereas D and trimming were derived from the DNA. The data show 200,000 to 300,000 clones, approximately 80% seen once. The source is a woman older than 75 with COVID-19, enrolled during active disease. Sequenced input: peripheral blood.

The CDR3 here is CSVGPGTTQYF. CDR3 DNA sequence: TGCAGCGTTGGACCAGGAACGACGCAGTATTTT. The J gene is TRBJ2-3, the V gene TRBV29-1; D is ambiguous. CDR1 and CDR2 from the germline V gene are SQVTM and ANQGSEA. V lost 4 bases, J lost 9 bases, and 11 bases lay in between. The CDR3 consists of 11 residues.